These 27 T cell receptor beta chains were all obtained from the same sample, sequenced in a study of control samples from healthy donors and cancer patients. Profiling relied on immunoSEQ multiplex PCR, and the TCRdb table lists in-frame clones only, not all of them. Counted here are over 10,000 clones, roughly 79% occurring once; the ten biggest clones make up 7.5% to 8.5%. Input material: formalin-fixed, paraffin-embedded tissue. The receptors originated from a male donor with melanoma.

The chain links TRBV6-5 to TRBJ2-7; TRBD2 matches at 11 bases. This CDR3 has 14 amino acids. V lost 8 bases and J lost 2; bases outside the gene matches: 5. Germline-derived CDR1 and CDR2 are MNHEY and SVGAGI. This CDR3 is CASLAGGLPYEQYF. CDR3 nucleotide sequence: TGTGCCAGCCTAGCGGGGGGACTCCCCTACGAGCAGTACTTC.

V and J are TRBV7-3 and TRBJ1-1; D unclear. The CDR3 totals 12 residues. Trimming removed 2 bases at V and 7 bases at J, with 8 bases between. Germline V gene sequence: CDR1 SGHTA, CDR2 FQGTGA. The chain's CDR3 is CASSLGSREAFF. The CDR3 nucleotides are TGTGCCAGCAGCTTAGGGTCGCGTGAAGCTTTCTTT. The whole variable domain, remainder taken from reference TRBV7-3 and TRBJ1-1, is GAGVSQTPSNKVTEKGKYVELRCDPISGHTALYWYRQSLGQGPEFLIYFQGTGAADDSGLPNDRFFAVRPEGSVSTLKIQRTERGDSAVYLCASSLGSREAFFGQGTRLTVV.

V gene TRBV5-8 combines with J gene TRBJ2-7; D ambiguous. This CDR3 has 15 residues. In germline, CDR1 is SGHTS, CDR2 YDEGEE. The V and J ends lost 0 bases and 3 bases respectively, with 13 bases between them. CDR3 sequence: CASSLGPDLGYEQYF. The CDR3 bases are TGTGCCAGCAGCTTGGGCCCAGACCTGGGCTACGAGCAGTACTTC.

This rearrangement joins TRBV11-2 to TRBJ2-3, with TRBD1 matching over 7 bases. Germline trimming cut 2 bases from V and 1 base from J; bases unmatched to any gene: 3. The CDR3 loop spans 15 amino acids. CDR1 SGHAT and CDR2 FQNNGV come from the germline V gene. CDR3 coding DNA: TGTGCCAGCAGCTTACCCACAGGGGGCACAGATACGCAGTATTTT. It specifies CASSLPTGGTDTQYF.

This chain joins TRBV18 and TRBJ1-2, with 9 bases lining up with TRBD1. Germline trimming cut 4 bases from V and 8 bases from J; bases unmatched to any gene: 8. There are 14 residues in the CDR3. CDR1 and CDR2 (germline): KGHSH, LQKENI. In DNA, the CDR3 is TGTGCCAGCTCACGCGGGACAGGGATCGGCGGCTACACCTTC. It translates to CASSRGTGIGGYTF.

The chain links TRBV3-1 (or the pseudogene TRBV3-2) to TRBJ2-5; D ambiguous. The CDR3 runs to 12 residues. The germline gives CDR1 LGHDT, CDR2 YNNKEL (reference sequence). The V end was cut by 8 bases, the J end by 2 bases, with 9 bases between. The chain's CDR3 is CASSAGQETQYF. The DNA for the CDR3 is TGTGCCAGCTCCGCAGGTCAAGAGACCCAGTACTTC.

The chain is built from TRBV11-2 and TRBJ2-3, with D possibly matching TRBD2 (6 bases). V was cut by 8 bases and J by 1 base, with 13 bases left in between. This CDR3 has 14 residues. Germline assignment: CDR1 SGHAT and CDR2 FQNNGV. CDR3 nucleotides: TGTGCCAGCGGCGGGGTAAGAGGCACAGATACGCAGTATTTT. Encoded protein: CASGGVRGTDTQYF.

This clone was recorded only once. At one end the junction does not follow the germline gene, possibly because of a read error. V is TRBV27 and J is TRBJ1-5, with a possible D match to TRBD1 (6 bases). This CDR3 region has 15 residues. CDR1 and CDR2 from the germline V gene are MNHEY and SMNVEV (reference sequence). Here the CDR3 DNA reads TGTGCCAGCAGTCTATCAGGGGCAGGGGATCAGCCCCAGCATTTT. Protein sequence: CASSLSGAGDQPQHF.

The chain joins TRBV5-1 to TRBJ1-1; the D gene is possibly TRBD1 (6 bases). The CDR3 runs to 14 residues. From germline, CDR1 is SGHRS and CDR2 YFSETQ. V dropped 0 bases and J dropped 4 bases, with 10 bases sitting between them. The CDR3 sequence: CASSLDPGATEAFF. The CDR3 DNA follows: TGCGCCAGCAGCTTGGACCCAGGGGCCACTGAAGCTTTCTTT. The variable domain in full, completed from reference TRBV5-1 and TRBJ1-1, reads KAGVTQTPRYLIKTRGQQVTLSCSPISGHRSVSWYQQTPGQGLQFLFEYFSETQRNKGNFPGRFSGRQFSNSRSEMNVSTLELGDSALYLCASSLDPGATEAFFGQGTRLTVV.

V is TRBV11-3 and J is TRBJ2-3; tentative D call: TRBD2 (7 bases). CDR3 length: 15 residues. Trimming took 4 bases from V and 2 from J, leaving 13 bases between them. Germline assignment: CDR1 SGHNT and CDR2 YENEEA. In nucleotides, the CDR3 is TGTGCCAGCAGCTCCGAGGGGGGGCCCACAGATACGCAGTATTTT. Translation: CASSSEGGPTDTQYF.

The chain joins TRBV11-1 to TRBJ1-5, with D uncertain. Germline V CDR1 and CDR2: SGHAT, FQDESV (reference sequence). The CDR3 covers 13 residues. The V end lost 2 bases, the J end lost 3 bases, and 5 bases lay between the germline ends. This chain's CDR3 is CASSLFTNQPQHF. CDR3 DNA sequence: TGTGCCAGCAGCTTATTTACCAATCAGCCCCAGCATTTT. Full variable domain (outside the CDR3, taken from reference TRBV11-1 and TRBJ1-5): EAEVAQSPRYKITEKSQAVAFWCDPISGHATLYWYRQILGQGPELLVQFQDESVVDDSQLPKDRFSAERLKGVDSTLKIQPAELGDSAMYLCASSLFTNQPQHFGDGTRLSIL.

This chain joins TRBV21-1 and TRBJ2-1; TRBD2 reflects the table's D call only, with no check against the DNA. TRBV21-1 is marked as a pseudogene. This CDR3 comprises 14 residues. In nucleotides, the CDR3 is TGTGCCAGCAGCAGGGAGGCGGGGCTAGGGGAGCAGTTCTTC. Translating it yields CASSREAGLGEQFF.

This clone has more than one count but fewer than ten. CDR3 amino acids: CSVGTGLSNQPQHF. As DNA, the CDR3 is TGCAGCGTTGGGACAGGTCTTAGCAATCAGCCCCAGCATTTT. J is TRBJ1-5 and V is TRBV29-1, with TRBD1 matching 7 bases. CDR3 length equals 14 residues. Looked up from germline, CDR1 is SQVTM and CDR2 is ANQGSEA. With V trimmed by 4 bases and J by 0 bases, 3 bases remained unmatched.

This clone was found a few times. This chain uses TRBV6-5 with TRBJ2-1; tentative D call: TRBD1 (5 bases). V was shortened by 6 bases and J by 0 bases, with 12 bases between the two germline ends. There are 15 residues in the CDR3. In germline, CDR1 is MNHEY, CDR2 SVGAGI. CDR3 loop: CASRYRRSSYNEQFF. The CDR3, as DNA: TGTGCCAGCAGGTACAGGCGTAGCTCCTACAATGAGCAGTTCTTC.

The rearrangement uses TRBV28 and TRBJ2-4; D uncertain. Germline V gene data show CDR1 as MDHEN and CDR2 as SYDVKM. Trimming shortened V by 6 bases and J by 0 bases, and 15 bases separated the two germline ends. The CDR3 consists of 16 residues. The CDR3 region has the DNA TGTGCCAGCAGAGATTCCGGCGCTCTAGCCAAAAACATTCAGTACTTC. This sequence encodes CASRDSGALAKNIQYF.

The genes are TRBV18 and TRBJ2-5, with D possibly TRBD2 on 6 matching bases. This CDR3 has 14 amino acids. CDR1 is KGHSH, CDR2 LQKENI, per germline. The germline V and J ends were trimmed by 3 bases and 9 bases, with 17 bases remaining between them. This CDR3 is CASSPRGTGGAQYF. The CDR3 DNA sequence: TGTGCCAGCTCACCTCGAGGGACCGGAGGGGCCCAGTACTTC.

The chain combines TRBV7-9 with TRBJ2-7, with TRBD1 matching over 9 bases. The trim removed 1 base at V and 9 bases at J, leaving 7 bases unmatched. Germline CDR1 and CDR2: SEHNR and FQNEAQ (reference sequence). The CDR3 sequence is 14 residues long. CDR3 DNA sequence: TGTGCCAGCAGCTTAGAACAGGGGGCCCTTCCGCAGTACTTC. It yields the protein CASSLEQGALPQYF.

The rearrangement links TRBV4-1 to TRBJ1-1; D is uncertain. Deletions cut 0 bases from V and 5 bases from J, with 1 base between. The CDR3 consists of 11 residues. Germline CDR1 reads MGHRA; CDR2 reads YSYEKL. CDR3 bases: TGCGCCAGCAGCCAAGATACTGAAGCTTTCTTT. Translated, it gives CASSQDTEAFF.

CDR3 amino acids: CASRPGPPGELFF. The CDR3 DNA reads as TGTGCCAGTCGGCCGGGACCCCCCGGGGAGCTGTTTTTT. V and J are TRBV2 and TRBJ2-2, with D possibly called TRBD1 or TRBD2 (5 bases each). CDR3 length: 13 residues. V lost 9 bases, J lost 6 bases, and 14 bases lay in between. Per the germline V gene, CDR1 is SNHLY and CDR2 is FYNNEI. Combining the CDR3 with reference TRBV2 and TRBJ2-2 gives the whole variable domain EPEVTQTPSHQVTQMGQEVILRCVPISNHLYFYWYRQILGQKVEFLVSFYNNEISEKSEIFDDQFSVERPDGSNFTLKIRSTKLEDSAMYFCASRPGPPGELFFGEGSRLTVL.

The chain is built from TRBV9 and TRBJ2-2; 10 positions match TRBD2. V shed 4 bases, J shed 0 bases, and the junction held 6 bases outside the gene matches. The CDR3 runs to 17 residues. CDR1 SGDLS and CDR2 YYNGEE come from the germline V gene. The DNA for the CDR3 is TGTGCCAGCAGCCTGAGCGGGGGGGCATCGAACACCGGGGAGCTGTTTTTT. Residues: CASSLSGGASNTGELFF.

This chain uses TRBV12-3 or TRBV12-4 with TRBJ2-2; D is ambiguous. The CDR3 is made up of 12 amino acids. V dropped 5 bases and J dropped 4 bases, with 5 bases sitting between them. CDR3 in amino acids: CASSPITGELFF. The CDR3 bases are TGTGCCAGCAGTCCCATCACCGGGGAGCTGTTTTTT.

The chain joins TRBV7-6 to TRBJ1-6, with D uncertain. The CDR3 is made up of 15 amino acids. Trimming shortened V by 5 bases and J by 3 bases, and 11 bases separated the two germline ends. Germline V gene sequence: CDR1 SGHVS, CDR2 FNYEAQ. Written as DNA, the CDR3 is TGTGCCAGCAGCCCGAGCATACTCTATAATTCACCCCTCCACTTT. Encoded protein: CASSPSILYNSPLHF. The variable domain in full, completed from reference TRBV7-6 and TRBJ1-6, reads GAGVSQSPRYKVTKRGQDVALRCDPISGHVSLYWYRQALGQGPEFLTYFNYEAQQDKSGLPNDRFSAERPEGSISTLTIQRTEQRDSAMYRCASSPSILYNSPLHFGNGTRLTVT.

This clone has only a few counts. This chain connects TRBV7-9 to TRBJ1-1; D may be TRBD1 (5 bases). CDR1 SEHNR and CDR2 FQNEAQ come from the germline V gene (reference sequence). V lost 5 bases and J lost 3, with 22 bases in between. This CDR3 is 17 amino acids long. The CDR3 DNA reads as TGTGCCAGCAGCCCAGGAGGGTCCGGGCGCAGGGACACTGAAGCTTTCTTT. It is translated as CASSPGGSGRRDTEAFF. Full variable domain (outside the CDR3, taken from reference TRBV7-9 and TRBJ1-1): DTGVSQNPRHKITKRGQNVTFRCDPISEHNRLYWYRQTLGQGPEFLTYFQNEAQLEKSRLLSDRFSAERPKGSFSTLEIQRTEQGDSAMYLCASSPGGSGRRDTEAFFGQGTRLTVV.

The chain has TRBV11-1 and TRBJ2-7; D remains unclear. Trimming stripped 2 bases from V and 4 bases from J, with 15 bases between. There are 15 residues in the CDR3. The germline V gene has CDR1 SGHAT and CDR2 FQDESV (reference sequence). CDR3 sequence (DNA): TGTGCCAGCAGCTTAAATAGTCAAGGTGGATACGAGCAGTACTTC. The encoded protein is CASSLNSQGGYEQYF.

The chain has TRBV7-2 and TRBJ1-2, with TRBD1 matching 9 bases. CDR3 length equals 14 residues. Germline CDR1 SGHTA, CDR2 FQGNSA. Trimming cost V 0 bases and J 8 bases; bases outside gene matches: 4. Here the CDR3 DNA reads TGTGCCAGCAGCTTAGCAGGGACAGGGCAAGGCTACACCTTC. As protein: CASSLAGTGQGYTF.

This clone has only one observation. This chain joins TRBV28 and TRBJ2-2; maybe TRBD1 (7 bases). With 6 bases removed from V and 2 bases from J, the gap between germline ends came to 16 bases. This CDR3 spans 16 amino acids. From germline, CDR1 is MDHEN and CDR2 SYDVKM. The DNA of the CDR3 is TGTGCCAGCAGCCGGACAGGACTACACAACACCGGGGAGCTGTTTTTT. Translated: CASSRTGLHNTGELFF.

V usage is TRBV11-2 and J usage is TRBJ2-2, with a weak D call TRBD2 (5 bases). Germline CDR1 SGHAT, CDR2 FQNNGV. The ends were cut back, 5 bases at V and 6 bases at J, with 13 bases in the middle. This CDR3 comprises 14 residues. As DNA, the CDR3 is TGTGCCAGCAGCACTACTCGGGGTTCCGGGGAGCTGTTTTTT. This encodes CASSTTRGSGELFF.